Listed below are T cell receptor beta chains from one sample, sequenced in a study of siplizumab effects on memory and regulatory T cells. Only in-frame clones appear in the TCRdb table, and some are missing; sequencing was by immunoSEQ multiplex PCR. The repertoire holds approximately 75,000 clones, with 93% as singletons. The sequencing input was CD8+ T cells sorted from blood. The receptors derive from a human donor in good health. Both conserved end residues are part of each CDR3. A D gene is named only where the DNA matches it firmly. Clone size, where shown, is once, few, many, or a class for clones that have expanded.

V gene	J gene	D gene	clone size	CDR3 DNA	CDR3 protein
TRBV5-1	TRBJ2-7	TRBD1	NA	TGCGCCAGCAGCTTATACCCCCAGGGGGCAGTTAAATTGGGGGATGGCGAGCAGTACTTC	CASSLYPQGAVKLGDGEQYF
TRBV7-3	TRBJ2-3	TRBD2	NA	TGTGCCAGCAGCTTAATAGGACTAGCGACAGATACGCAGTATTTT	CASSLIGLATDTQYF
TRBV4-3	TRBJ2-3	TRBD2	NA	TGCGCCAGCAGCCAAGGGGAGGGGTCGAGGACAGATACGCAGTATTTT	CASSQGEGSRTDTQYF
TRBV6-1	TRBJ1-3	NA	NA	TGTGCCAGCAGGGGGACCGGAAACACCATATATTTT	CASRGTGNTIYF
TRBV9	TRBJ2-2	TRBD1	once	TGTGCCAGCAGCTCAACCCGACAGGGTTGGACCGGGGAGCTGTTTTTT	CASSSTRQGWTGELFF
TRBV11-2	TRBJ2-7	NA	NA	TGTGCCAGCAGCTTAGAAGAACACACCTGGCACGAGCAGTACTTC	CASSLEEHTWHEQYF
TRBV30	TRBJ1-6	NA	NA	TGTGCCTGGTCGATCCAACCCGGCATTGACGGTTCACCCCTCCACTTT	CAWSIQPGIDGSPLHF
TRBV9	TRBJ2-2	NA	NA	TGTGCCAGCACAGGAACCGGGGAGCTGTTTTTT	CASTGTGELFF
TRBV5-6	TRBJ2-7	NA	NA	TGTGCCAGCAGCTTGGCCGGGTCCTCCTACGAGCAGTACTTC	CASSLAGSSYEQYF
TRBV19	TRBJ2-5	NA	once	TGTGCCAGTAGTATAGATTTCAGAGCCCAAGAGACCCAGTACTTC	CASSIDFRAQETQYF
TRBV28	TRBJ2-7	NA	NA	TGTGCCAGCAACCCGTCATCAGGGACCTACGAGCAGTACTTC	CASNPSSGTYEQYF
TRBV6-5	TRBJ2-7	NA	NA	TGTGCCAGCAGTTCCCAACCGACCACCTACGAGCAGTACTTC	CASSSQPTTYEQYF
TRBV2	TRBJ1-2	TRBD1	NA	TGTGCCAGCACGGAAACCGGGACAGGGCTCTATGGCTACACCTTC	CASTETGTGLYGYTF
TRBV7-2	TRBJ2-1	TRBD2	once	TGTGCCAGCAGCCTAGGGGGGACTAGCCTGTTCTTC	CASSLGGTSLFF
TRBV19	TRBJ1-3	NA	few	TGTGCCAGTATGGGGGACTCTGGAAACACCATATATTTT	CASMGDSGNTIYF
TRBV5-8	TRBJ1-5	NA	NA	TGTGCCAGCAGCTTGTCAGCAAGCAATCAGCCCCAGCATTTT	CASSLSASNQPQHF
TRBV19	TRBJ1-2	NA	NA	TGTGCCAGTAGTATAGGAGGGTCGGACTATGGCTACACCTTC	CASSIGGSDYGYTF